This T cell receptor beta chain was recovered during a study of memory CD8 T cells in hepatitis C reinfection. Overall study context: HCV reinfection meant a positive HCV RNA test after two negative tests at least 60 days apart. Samples at peak reinfection came 3 to 8 weeks post-detection.

V shed 5 bases and J shed 6 bases, with 10 bases lying between them. There are 12 residues in the CDR3. CDR1 and CDR2 (germline): MNHNY, SVGAGI (reference sequence). Only in-frame clones appear in the TCRdb table, and some are missing; sequencing was by immunoSEQ multiplex PCR. Of 35,000 to 50,000 clones listed, more than 75% were seen once; the top ten hold 0.95% to 1.5%. Time point reported: peak reinfection, 3 to 8 weeks after reinfection detection. TCR sequencing was done directly ex vivo on sorted cells, without expansion in vitro. Donors came from people who inject drugs enrolled in HEPCO, Canada. Control naive CD8 T cells came from a couple of donors at all three reinfection time points.

The chain combines TRBV6-6 with TRBJ1-1; the D gene is possibly TRBD1 (5 bases). The sample consisted of naive CD8+ T cells sorted from blood. This clonotype was obtained from a young man with hepatitis C virus infection. The DNA for the CDR3 is TGTGCCAGCAGTGGTTCAGGGCCTGAAGCTTTCTTT. Its translation: CASSGSGPEAFF.